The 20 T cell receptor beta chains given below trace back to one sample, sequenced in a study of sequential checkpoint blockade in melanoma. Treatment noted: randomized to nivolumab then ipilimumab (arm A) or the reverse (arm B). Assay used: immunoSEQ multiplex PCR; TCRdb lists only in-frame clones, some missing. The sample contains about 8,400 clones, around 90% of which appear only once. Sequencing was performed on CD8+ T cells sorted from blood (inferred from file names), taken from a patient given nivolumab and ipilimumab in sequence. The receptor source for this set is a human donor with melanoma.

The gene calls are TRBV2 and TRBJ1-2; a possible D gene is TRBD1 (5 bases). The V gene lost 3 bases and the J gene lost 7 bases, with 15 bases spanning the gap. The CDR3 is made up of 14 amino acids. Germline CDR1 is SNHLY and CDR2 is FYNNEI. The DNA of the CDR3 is TGTGCCAGCAGTGAGAGCAGGGCCTCTCTTGGCTACACCTTC. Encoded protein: CASSESRASLGYTF.

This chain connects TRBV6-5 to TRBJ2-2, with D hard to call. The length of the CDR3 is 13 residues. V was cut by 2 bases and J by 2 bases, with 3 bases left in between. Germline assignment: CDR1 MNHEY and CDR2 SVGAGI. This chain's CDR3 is CASSYVNTGELFF. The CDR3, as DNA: TGTGCCAGCAGTTACGTAAACACCGGGGAGCTGTTTTTT.

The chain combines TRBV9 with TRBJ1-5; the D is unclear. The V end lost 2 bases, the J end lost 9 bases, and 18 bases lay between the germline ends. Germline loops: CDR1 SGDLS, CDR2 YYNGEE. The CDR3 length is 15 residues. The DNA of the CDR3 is TGTGCCAGCAGCGTTACGGCAGGTGGGTCGTGGCCCCAGCATTTT. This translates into CASSVTAGGSWPQHF.

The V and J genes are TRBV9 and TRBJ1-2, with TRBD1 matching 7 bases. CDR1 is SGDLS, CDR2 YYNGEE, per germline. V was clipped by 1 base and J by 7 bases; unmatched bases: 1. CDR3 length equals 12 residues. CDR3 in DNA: TGTGCCAGCAGCGTACAGGGGGGTGGCTACACCTTC. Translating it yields CASSVQGGGYTF.

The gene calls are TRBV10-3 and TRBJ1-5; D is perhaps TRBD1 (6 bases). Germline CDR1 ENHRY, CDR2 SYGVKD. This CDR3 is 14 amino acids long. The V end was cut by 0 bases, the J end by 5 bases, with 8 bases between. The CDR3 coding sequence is TGTGCCATCAGTGAGTCATCAGGGGATCAGCCCCAGCATTTT. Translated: CAISESSGDQPQHF.

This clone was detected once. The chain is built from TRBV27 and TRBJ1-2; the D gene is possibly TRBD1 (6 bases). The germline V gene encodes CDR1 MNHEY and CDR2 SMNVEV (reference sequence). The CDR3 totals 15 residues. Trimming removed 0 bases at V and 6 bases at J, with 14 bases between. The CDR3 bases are TGTGCCAGCAGTTTATCAAGGGCCGCAGGGGATGGCTACACCTTC. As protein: CASSLSRAAGDGYTF.

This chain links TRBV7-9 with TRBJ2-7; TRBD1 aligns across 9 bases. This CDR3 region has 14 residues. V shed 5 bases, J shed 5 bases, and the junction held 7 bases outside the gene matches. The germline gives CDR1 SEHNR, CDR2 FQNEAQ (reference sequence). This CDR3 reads CASSTVNRGHEQYF. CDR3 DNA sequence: TGTGCCAGCAGCACGGTCAACAGGGGGCACGAGCAGTACTTC.

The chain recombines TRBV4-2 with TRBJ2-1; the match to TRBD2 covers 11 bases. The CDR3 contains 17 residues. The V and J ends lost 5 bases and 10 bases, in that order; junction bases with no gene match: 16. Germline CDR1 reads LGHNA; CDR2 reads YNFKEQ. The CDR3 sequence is CASSRPGLAEMVGEQFF. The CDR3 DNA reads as TGTGCCAGCAGCAGACCGGGACTAGCGGAAATGGTGGGGGAGCAGTTCTTC.

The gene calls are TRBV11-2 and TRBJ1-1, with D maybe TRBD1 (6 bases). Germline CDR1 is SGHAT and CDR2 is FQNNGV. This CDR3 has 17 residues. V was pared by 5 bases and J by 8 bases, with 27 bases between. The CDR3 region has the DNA TGTGCCAGCAGCCTCAGCGGGGCCAGTCGGGGGCGCCCAGAAGCTTTCTTT. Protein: CASSLSGASRGRPEAFF.

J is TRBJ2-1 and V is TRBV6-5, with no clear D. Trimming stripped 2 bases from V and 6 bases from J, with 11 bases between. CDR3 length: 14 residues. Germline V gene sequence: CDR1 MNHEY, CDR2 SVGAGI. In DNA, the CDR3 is TGTGCCAGCAGTTACGTACCCACCGGCAATGAGCAGTTCTTC. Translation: CASSYVPTGNEQFF.

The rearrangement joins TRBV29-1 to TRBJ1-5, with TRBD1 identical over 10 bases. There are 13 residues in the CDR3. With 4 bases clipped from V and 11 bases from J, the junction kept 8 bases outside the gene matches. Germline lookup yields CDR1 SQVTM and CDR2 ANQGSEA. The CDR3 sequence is CSVAGTGDGSQHF. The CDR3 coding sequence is TGCAGCGTTGCCGGGACAGGGGATGGGTCCCAGCATTTT. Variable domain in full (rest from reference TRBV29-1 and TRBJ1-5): SAVISQKPSRDICQRGTSLTIQCQVDSQVTMMFWYRQQPGQSLTLIATANQGSEATYESGFVIDKFPISRPNLTFSTLTVSNMSPEDSSIYLCSVAGTGDGSQHFGDGTRLSIL.

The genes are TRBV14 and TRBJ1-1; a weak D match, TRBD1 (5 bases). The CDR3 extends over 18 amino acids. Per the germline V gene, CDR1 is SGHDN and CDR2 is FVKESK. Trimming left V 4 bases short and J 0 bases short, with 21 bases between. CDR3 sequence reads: CASSPSPVVWGVNTEAFF. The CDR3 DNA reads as TGTGCCAGCAGCCCGTCCCCGGTCGTCTGGGGGGTGAACACTGAAGCTTTCTTT.

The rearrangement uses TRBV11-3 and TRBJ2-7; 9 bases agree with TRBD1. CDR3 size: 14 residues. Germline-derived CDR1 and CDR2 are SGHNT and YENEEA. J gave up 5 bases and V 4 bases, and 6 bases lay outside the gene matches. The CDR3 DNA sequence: TGTGCCAGCAGCTCAACCGGGACAGGGAACGAGCAGTACGTC. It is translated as CASSSTGTGNEQYV.

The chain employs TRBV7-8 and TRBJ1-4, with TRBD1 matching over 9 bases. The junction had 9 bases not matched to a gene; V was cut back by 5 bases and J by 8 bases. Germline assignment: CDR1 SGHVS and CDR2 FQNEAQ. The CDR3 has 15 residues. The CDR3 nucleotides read TGTGCCAGCAGCCGCACGGGACAGGGTGGCGAAAAACTGTTTTTT. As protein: CASSRTGQGGEKLFF.

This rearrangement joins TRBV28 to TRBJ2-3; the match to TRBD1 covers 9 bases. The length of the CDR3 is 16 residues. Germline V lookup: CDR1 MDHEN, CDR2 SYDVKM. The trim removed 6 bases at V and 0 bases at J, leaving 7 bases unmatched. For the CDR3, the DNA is TGTGCCAGCAGGATACAGGGGGCTGTTAGCACAGATACGCAGTATTTT. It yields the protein CASRIQGAVSTDTQYF.

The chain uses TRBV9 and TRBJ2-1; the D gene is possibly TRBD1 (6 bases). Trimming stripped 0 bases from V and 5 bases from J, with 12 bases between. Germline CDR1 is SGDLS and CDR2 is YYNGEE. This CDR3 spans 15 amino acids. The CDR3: CASSVAGRGHNEQFF. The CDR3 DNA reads TGTGCCAGCAGCGTAGCGGGCAGGGGCCACAATGAGCAGTTCTTC.

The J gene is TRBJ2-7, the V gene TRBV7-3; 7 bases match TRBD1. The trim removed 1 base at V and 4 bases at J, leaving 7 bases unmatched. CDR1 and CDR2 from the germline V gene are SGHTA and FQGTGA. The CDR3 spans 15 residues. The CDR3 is CASSLIGTDEYEQYF. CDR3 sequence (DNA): TGTGCCAGCAGCTTAATCGGGACAGACGAATACGAGCAGTACTTC.

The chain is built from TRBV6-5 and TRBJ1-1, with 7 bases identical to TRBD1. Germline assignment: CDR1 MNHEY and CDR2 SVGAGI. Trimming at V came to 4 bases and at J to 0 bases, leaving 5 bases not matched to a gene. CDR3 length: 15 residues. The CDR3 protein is CASSSTGTVNTEAFF. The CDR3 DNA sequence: TGTGCCAGCAGTTCGACCGGGACAGTGAACACTGAAGCTTTCTTT.

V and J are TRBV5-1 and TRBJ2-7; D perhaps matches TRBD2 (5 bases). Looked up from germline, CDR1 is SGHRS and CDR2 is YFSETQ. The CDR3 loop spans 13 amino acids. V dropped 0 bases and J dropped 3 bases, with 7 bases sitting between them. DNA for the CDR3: TGCGCCAGCAGCTTGGGGGCGGGCTACGAGCAGTACGTC. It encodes CASSLGAGYEQYV.

The CDR3 region has the DNA TGTGCCAGGGCCCGACAGGGAGGCGATCCAGATCAGCCCCAGCATTTT. As protein: CARARQGGDPDQPQHF. The V and J genes are TRBV27 and TRBJ1-5; 7 nucleotides match TRBD1. The CDR3 is 16 residues long. The V gene end was trimmed by 9 bases and the J gene end by 5 bases; junction bases not matched to a gene: 16. Germline CDR1 and CDR2: MNHEY and SMNVEV (reference sequence).